Below, one TCR beta chain is given with its context. The data were obtained in a study of shared T cell receptors in the human thymus. Deletions cut 4 bases from V and 4 bases from J, with 16 bases between. CDR1 is SGHDN and CDR2 is FVKESK in the germline V gene. The CDR3 extends over 16 amino acids. Assay used: immunoSEQ multiplex PCR; TCRdb lists only in-frame clones, some missing. The repertoire includes about 540,000 clones, around 82% of them detected once, and approximately 0.013% sits in the top ten. The same sample was also studied in work on human thymus T cells.

Sequenced: thymocytes. The J gene is TRBJ2-2, the V gene TRBV14; weak D call: TRBD1 (5 bases). This clonotype originated in a boy younger than two with a congenital heart defect. The CDR3 region has the DNA TGTGCCAGCAGCCCCTTAGGCAGGGTGCGCACCGGGGAGCTGTTTTTT. It is translated as CASSPLGRVRTGELFF.